The clone carrying this TCR beta chain was counted between two and nine times. CDR3 size: 12 residues. CDR1 and CDR2 from the germline V gene are SQVTM and ANQGSEA. V lost 5 bases to trimming and J lost 0 bases, with 7 bases between them. This record belongs to a study of T-cell memory formation after mild COVID-19. Study at large: Largely donor-specific TCR clusters were found.

Each CDR3 protein gets one entry after TCRdb re-called the 5' RACE reads with MiXCR. The top ten hold about 12% of the sample, which has about 500,000 distinct CDR3 sequences, roughly 21% seen once. This clonotype originated in an adult woman who had mild COVID-19 (a few samples of this study predate the infection). Cell type and time point are not known. The specimen was PBMCs or a T cell subset sorted from them (not recorded which). The chain has TRBV29-1 and TRBJ1-1, with D uncertain. DNA of the CDR3: TGCAGCGTTTCGGCTATGAACACTGAAGCTTTCTTT. Protein: CSVSAMNTEAFF.